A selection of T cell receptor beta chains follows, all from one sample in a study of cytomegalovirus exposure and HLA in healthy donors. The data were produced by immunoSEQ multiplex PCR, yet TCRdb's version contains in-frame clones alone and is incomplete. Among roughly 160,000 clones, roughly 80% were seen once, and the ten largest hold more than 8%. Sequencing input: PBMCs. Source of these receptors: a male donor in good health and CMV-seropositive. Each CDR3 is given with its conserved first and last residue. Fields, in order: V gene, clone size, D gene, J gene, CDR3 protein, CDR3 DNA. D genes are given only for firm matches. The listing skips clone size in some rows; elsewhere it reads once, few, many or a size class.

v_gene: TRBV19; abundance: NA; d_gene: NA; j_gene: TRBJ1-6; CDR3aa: CASSPLRGRSNSPLHF; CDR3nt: TGTGCCAGTAGTCCGCTCCGGGGGAGGTCTAATTCACCCCTCCACTTT
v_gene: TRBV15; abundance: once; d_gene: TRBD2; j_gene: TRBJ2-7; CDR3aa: CATSFRTAGDEQYF; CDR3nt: TGTGCCACCAGCTTTCGGACAGCGGGGGACGAGCAGTACTTC
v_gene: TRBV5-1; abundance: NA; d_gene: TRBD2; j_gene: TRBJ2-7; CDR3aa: CASSLTLAGDLDEQYF; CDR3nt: TGCGCCAGCAGCCTGACCCTAGCGGGGGACCTCGACGAGCAGTACTTC
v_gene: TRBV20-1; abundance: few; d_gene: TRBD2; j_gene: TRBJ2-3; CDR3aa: CSASGGDTQYF; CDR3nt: TGCAGTGCTTCCGGGGGGGATACGCAGTATTTT
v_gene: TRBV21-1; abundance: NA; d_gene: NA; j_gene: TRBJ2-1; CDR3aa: CASRKTSGRVSEQFF; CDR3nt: TGTGCCAGCCGCAAGACTAGCGGGAGGGTTAGTGAGCAGTTCTTC
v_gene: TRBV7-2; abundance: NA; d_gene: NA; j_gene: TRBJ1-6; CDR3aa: CASSLDRVWGSPLHF; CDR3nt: TGTGCCAGCAGCTTAGACAGGGTCTGGGGTTCACCCCTCCACTTT
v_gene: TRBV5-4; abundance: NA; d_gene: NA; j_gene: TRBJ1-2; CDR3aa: CASSLEASNYGYTF; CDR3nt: TGTGCCAGCAGCTTGGAAGCTTCAAACTATGGCTACACCTTC
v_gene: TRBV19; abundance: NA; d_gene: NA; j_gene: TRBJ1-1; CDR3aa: CASSIAGLGTEAFF; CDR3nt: TGTGCCAGTAGTATCGCAGGGCTCGGCACTGAAGCTTTCTTT
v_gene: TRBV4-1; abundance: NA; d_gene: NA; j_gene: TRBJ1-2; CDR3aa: CASSQDQQTVYTF; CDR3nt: TGCGCCAGCAGCCAAGATCAACAGACCGTTTACACCTTC
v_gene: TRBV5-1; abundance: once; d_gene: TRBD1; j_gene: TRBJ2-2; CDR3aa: CASSVPLDRGSNTGELFF; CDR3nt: TGCGCCAGCAGCGTGCCCTTGGACAGGGGTTCGAACACCGGGGAGCTGTTTTTT
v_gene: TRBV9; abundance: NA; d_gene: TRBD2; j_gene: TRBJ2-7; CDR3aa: CASSVGPPSGVINYEQYF; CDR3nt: TGTGCCAGCAGCGTAGGCCCCCCTAGCGGGGTGATCAACTACGAGCAGTACTTC